Listed here are 21 T cell receptor beta chains from one sample, sequenced in a study of beta chain features in type 1 diabetes. General study results and limits: People with Type 1 diabetes carried modestly yet significantly shorter TCRB CDR3s in all four CD4+ subsets.

The antigens for these receptors are not known. Expressed TCRB transcripts got sequenced, as all isolated RNA was reverse transcribed. Assay: immunoSEQ multiplex PCR; the TCRdb copy retains only in-frame clones and omits some. The repertoire holds 500,000 to 650,000 clones, with around 12% as singletons. Source material: naive CD4+ T cells from blood. The origin of the receptors is a man aged 25 to 45 with type 1 diabetes.

This clone was seen a handful of times. This chain links TRBV2 with TRBJ1-6; D is ambiguous. The germline CDR1 and CDR2 sequences are SNHLY and FYNNEI. The CDR3 extends over 14 amino acids. Trimming took off 7 bases at V and 9 bases at J, with 16 bases between the two ends. The CDR3 DNA is TGTGCCAGCACCATGAGGGCAGGAGCTTCACCCCTCCACTTT. Translated: CASTMRAGASPLHF.

This clone occurred a few times. This chain joins TRBV5-1 and TRBJ2-5, with a tentative D call TRBD1 (6 bases). In germline, CDR1 is SGHRS, CDR2 YFSETQ. The CDR3 runs 15 residues. Deletions cut 4 bases from V and 1 base from J, with 14 bases between. The CDR3, as DNA: TGCGCCAGCAGCCGGAGCGGACAGAGCCAAGAGACCCAGTACTTC. It encodes CASSRSGQSQETQYF. The variable domain in full, with the rest retrieved from reference TRBV5-1 and TRBJ2-5, is KAGVTQTPRYLIKTRGQQVTLSCSPISGHRSVSWYQQTPGQGLQFLFEYFSETQRNKGNFPGRFSGRQFSNSRSEMNVSTLELGDSALYLCASSRSGQSQETQYFGPGTRLLVL.

This chain joins TRBV27 and TRBJ1-4; D unresolved. V was shortened by 6 bases and J by 0 bases, with 8 bases between the two germline ends. The germline gives CDR1 MNHEY, CDR2 SMNVEV (reference sequence). The CDR3 spans 14 residues. In nucleotides, the CDR3 is TGTGCCAGCAGAACCGCTGCAACTAATGAAAAACTGTTTTTT. It yields the protein CASRTAATNEKLFF. The variable domain in full, completed from reference TRBV27 and TRBJ1-4, reads EAQVTQNPRYLITVTGKKLTVTCSQNMNHEYMSWYRQDPGLGLRQIYYSMNVEVTDKGDVPEGYKVSRKEKRNFPLILESPSPNQTSLYFCASRTAATNEKLFFGSGTQLSVL.

J is TRBJ1-2 and V is TRBV6-6; D is undetermined. Trimming shortened V by 5 bases and J by 4 bases, and 20 bases separated the two germline ends. Germline V gene data show CDR1 as MNHNY and CDR2 as SVGAGI (reference sequence). This CDR3 comprises 16 residues. The CDR3 spells CASSILPMEGSYGYTF. Written as DNA, the CDR3 is TGTGCCAGCAGTATCCTCCCCATGGAGGGTAGCTATGGCTACACCTTC.

The V and J genes are TRBV7-2 and TRBJ2-1, with no clear D. The germline V gene encodes CDR1 SGHTA and CDR2 FQGNSA. The CDR3 consists of 15 residues. Trimming stripped 0 bases from V and 5 bases from J, with 11 bases between. CDR3 loop: CASSLARFDNNEQFF. For the CDR3, the DNA is TGTGCCAGCAGCTTAGCCAGGTTTGATAACAATGAGCAGTTCTTC.

The gene calls are TRBV4-3 and TRBJ2-2; D unresolved. CDR1 is LGHNA and CDR2 is YSLEER in the germline V gene. V was trimmed by 4 bases and J by 2 bases, leaving 8 bases between them. This CDR3 is 14 amino acids long. CDR3 in amino acids: CASSPQENTGELFF. The CDR3 nucleotides are TGCGCCAGCAGCCCTCAGGAAAACACCGGGGAGCTGTTTTTT.

This clone was detected only a few times. The rearrangement uses TRBV6-5 and TRBJ2-5, with 12 bases aligning to TRBD2. The CDR3 is 15 amino acids. Germline CDR1 reads MNHEY; CDR2 reads SVGAGI. V was clipped by 6 bases and J by 5 bases; unmatched bases: 7. The CDR3 is CASRRLAGVGETQYF. DNA for the CDR3: TGTGCCAGCAGACGACTAGCGGGGGTTGGGGAGACCCAGTACTTC.

This clone was found a few times. DNA for the CDR3: TGTGCCAGCAGCCCCGGGGTAGCGGGGGGACCCGAAAGCACAGATACGCAGTATTTT. Amino acid sequence: CASSPGVAGGPESTDTQYF. The chain has TRBV4-2 and TRBJ2-3; the match to TRBD2 covers 10 bases. J lost 0 bases, V lost 4 bases, and 13 bases had no gene match. The germline V gene has CDR1 LGHNA and CDR2 YNFKEQ. CDR3 size: 19 residues.

This clone occurred a few times. The V and J genes are TRBV9 and TRBJ1-2; 8 nucleotides align to TRBD1. The CDR3 length is 16 residues. The germline V gene has CDR1 SGDLS and CDR2 YYNGEE. The trim removed 4 bases at V and 1 base at J, leaving 9 bases unmatched. CDR3 coding DNA: TGTGCCAGCAGCTCTAGAGGACAGGGAGTTAACTATGGCTACACCTTC. Its translation: CASSSRGQGVNYGYTF.

The chain joins TRBV28 to TRBJ2-7, with 8 bases fitting TRBD1. The CDR3 has 15 amino acids. Germline loops: CDR1 MDHEN, CDR2 SYDVKM. The V and J ends lost 6 bases and 1 base, in that order; junction bases with no gene match: 8. CDR3: CASSLQGEGSYEQYF. CDR3 sequence (DNA): TGTGCCAGCAGCTTACAGGGGGAAGGGTCCTACGAGCAGTACTTC.

The V and J genes are TRBV6-1 and TRBJ1-5; a weak D match, TRBD1 (6 bases). The CDR3 has 16 residues. Trimming cost V 4 bases and J 4 bases, with 17 bases left between them. Germline CDR1 reads MNHNS; CDR2 reads SASEGT. CDR3 protein: CASSGTAALNNQPQHF. Here the CDR3 DNA reads TGTGCCAGCAGTGGGACAGCAGCCCTCAATAATCAGCCCCAGCATTTT.

The chain joins TRBV5-1 to TRBJ2-1; D is unclear. Germline V gene lookup returns CDR1 SGHRS and CDR2 YFSETQ. CDR3 length: 13 residues. V gave up 0 bases and J gave up 9 bases, with 10 bases separating them. CDR3 sequence: CASSLGQAGEQFF. In DNA form, the CDR3 reads TGCGCCAGCAGCTTGGGGCAGGCTGGTGAGCAGTTCTTC.

The rearrangement joins TRBV6-5 to TRBJ1-1; D gene ambiguous. Trimming shortened V by 4 bases and J by 2 bases, and 11 bases separated the two germline ends. The germline gives CDR1 MNHEY, CDR2 SVGAGI. The CDR3 is 14 amino acids. The CDR3 sequence: CASSLYGHNTEAFF. CDR3 nucleotides: TGTGCCAGCAGTTTATACGGGCACAACACTGAAGCTTTCTTT.

This clone has more than one count but fewer than ten. Other nucleotide sequences from this sample produce the same CDR3. The rearrangement links TRBV14 to TRBJ2-3; D uncertain. Germline V gene sequence: CDR1 SGHDN, CDR2 FVKESK. Trimming took off 1 base at V and 4 bases at J, with 3 bases between the two ends. This CDR3 has 12 amino acids. The CDR3 spells CASSQVPDTQYF. The CDR3 coding sequence is TGTGCCAGCAGCCAAGTTCCAGATACGCAGTATTTT.

The chain has TRBV20-1 and TRBJ2-7, with D possibly TRBD1 on 5 matching bases. This CDR3 is 11 amino acids long. V lost 3 bases and J 4 bases, leaving 7 bases between the germline ends. The germline gives CDR1 DFQATT, CDR2 SNEGSKA (reference sequence). The DNA for the CDR3 is TGCAGTGCTAGTCAGGGTTACGAGCAGTACTTC. Translation: CSASQGYEQYF.

The chain is built from TRBV5-4 and TRBJ1-6, with D tentatively TRBD1 (6 bases). CDR3 size: 16 residues. Trimming pared 0 bases from V and 7 bases from J, leaving 14 bases between. Germline lookup yields CDR1 SGHNT and CDR2 YYREEE (reference sequence). The CDR3 nucleotides read TGTGCCAGCAGCTTGGCCGCAGGGGATCAGAATTCACCCCTCCACTTT. Its protein is CASSLAAGDQNSPLHF.

The chain carries TRBV27 and TRBJ2-3; 9 bases align to TRBD1. Per the germline V gene, CDR1 is MNHEY and CDR2 is SMNVEV (reference sequence). This CDR3 has 18 residues. Unmatched junction bases numbered 14, after V lost 5 bases and J lost 2 bases. The CDR3 loop is CASSDPGQGWPTTDTQYF. For the CDR3, the DNA is TGTGCCAGCAGTGACCCGGGACAGGGATGGCCCACCACAGATACGCAGTATTTT.

In regard to this clone: The same CDR3 also results from other DNA sequences found in this sample. The CDR3 spells CSVERGRGTDTQYF. In DNA, the CDR3 is TGCAGCGTTGAGCGGGGGAGGGGCACAGATACGCAGTATTTT. The chain links TRBV29-1 to TRBJ2-3, with TRBD2 matching 7 bases. Germline V gene sequence: CDR1 SQVTM, CDR2 ANQGSEA. CDR3 size: 14 residues. The V and J ends lost 3 bases and 1 base, in that order; junction bases with no gene match: 4.

The chain has TRBV30 and TRBJ1-2; D gene unclear. CDR3 length equals 11 residues. V lost 2 bases to trimming and J lost 4 bases, with 5 bases between them. From germline, CDR1 is GTSNPN and CDR2 SVGIG (reference sequence). Written as DNA, the CDR3 is TGTGCCTGGAGTCAAGTCTATGGCTACACCTTC. This sequence encodes CAWSQVYGYTF.

The chain employs TRBV19 and TRBJ2-1, with TRBD2 matching 10 bases. The CDR3 covers 14 residues. After removal of 6 bases from V and 9 bases from J, the junction contained 8 bases not matched to a gene. CDR1 and CDR2 (germline): LNHDA, SQIVND (reference sequence). CDR3 coding DNA: TGTGCCAGTAGACCCCTAGCGGGGGCCCCTGAGCAGTTCTTC. Protein sequence: CASRPLAGAPEQFF.

The rearrangement joins TRBV7-6 to TRBJ1-4; D gene uncertain. The germline gives CDR1 SGHVS, CDR2 FNYEAQ. The CDR3 is made up of 14 amino acids. V lost 3 bases and J lost 8, with 13 bases in between. The CDR3 coding sequence is TGTGCCAGCAGCTTGGGGTACAGAGAGGAAAAACTGTTTTTT. This sequence encodes CASSLGYREEKLFF.